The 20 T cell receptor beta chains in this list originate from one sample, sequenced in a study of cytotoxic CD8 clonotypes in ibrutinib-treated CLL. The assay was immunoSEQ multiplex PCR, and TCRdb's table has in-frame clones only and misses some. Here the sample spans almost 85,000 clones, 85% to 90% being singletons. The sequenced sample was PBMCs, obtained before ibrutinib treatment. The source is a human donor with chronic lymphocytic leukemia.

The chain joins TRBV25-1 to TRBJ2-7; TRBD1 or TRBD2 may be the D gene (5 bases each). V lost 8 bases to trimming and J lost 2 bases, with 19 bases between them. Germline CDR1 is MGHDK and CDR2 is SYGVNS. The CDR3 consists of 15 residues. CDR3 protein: CASLGQTGRAYEQYF. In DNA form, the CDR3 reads TGTGCCAGCCTGGGTCAAACGGGGCGAGCCTACGAGCAGTACTTC.

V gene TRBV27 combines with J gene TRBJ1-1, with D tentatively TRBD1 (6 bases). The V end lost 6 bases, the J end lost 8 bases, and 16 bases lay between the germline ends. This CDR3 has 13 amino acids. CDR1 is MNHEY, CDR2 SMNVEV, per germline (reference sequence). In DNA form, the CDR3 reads TGTGCCAGCAGGCCTGACAGGACCGGAGAAGCTTTCTTT. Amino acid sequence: CASRPDRTGEAFF.

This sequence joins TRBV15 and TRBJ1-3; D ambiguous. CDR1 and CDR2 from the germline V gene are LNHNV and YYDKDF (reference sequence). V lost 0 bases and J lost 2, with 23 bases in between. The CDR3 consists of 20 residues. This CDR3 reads CATSRDSGWGSSVAGNTIYF. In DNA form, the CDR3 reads TGTGCCACCAGCAGAGATTCCGGGTGGGGAAGTTCAGTGGCTGGAAACACCATATATTTT.

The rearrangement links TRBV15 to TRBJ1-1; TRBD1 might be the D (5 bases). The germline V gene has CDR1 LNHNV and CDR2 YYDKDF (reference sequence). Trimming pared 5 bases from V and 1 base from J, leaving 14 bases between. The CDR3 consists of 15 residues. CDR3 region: CATSGRRGQNTEAFF. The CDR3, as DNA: TGTGCCACCAGCGGTCGGAGAGGACAGAACACTGAAGCTTTCTTT.

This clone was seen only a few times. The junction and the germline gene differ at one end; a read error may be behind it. The CDR3 coding sequence is TGTGCGAGCAGTATGAGCGTCTATGGCTACACCTTC. Translating gives CASSMSVYGYTF. This chain connects TRBV6-6 to TRBJ1-2, with unresolved D. Germline lookup yields CDR1 MNHNY and CDR2 SVGAGI (reference sequence). This CDR3 contains 12 residues.

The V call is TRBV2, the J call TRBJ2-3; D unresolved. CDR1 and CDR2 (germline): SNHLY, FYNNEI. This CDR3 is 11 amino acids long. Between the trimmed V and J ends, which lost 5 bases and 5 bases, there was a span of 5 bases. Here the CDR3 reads CASSLGDTQYF. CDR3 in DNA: TGTGCCAGCAGTCTCGGAGATACGCAGTATTTT.

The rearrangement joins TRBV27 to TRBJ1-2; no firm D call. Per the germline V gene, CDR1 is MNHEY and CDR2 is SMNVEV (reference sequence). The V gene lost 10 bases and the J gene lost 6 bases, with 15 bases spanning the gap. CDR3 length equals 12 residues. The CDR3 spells CATGRRPHGYTF. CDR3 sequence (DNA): TGTGCCACCGGCCGACGACCCCATGGCTACACCTTC.

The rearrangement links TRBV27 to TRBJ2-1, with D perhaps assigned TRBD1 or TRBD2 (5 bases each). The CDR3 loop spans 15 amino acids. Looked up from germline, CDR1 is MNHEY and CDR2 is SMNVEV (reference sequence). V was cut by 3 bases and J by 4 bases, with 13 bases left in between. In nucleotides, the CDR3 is TGTGCCAGCAGTTTTAGCCGAGAGGGGTACAATGAGCAGTTCTTC. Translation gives CASSFSREGYNEQFF.

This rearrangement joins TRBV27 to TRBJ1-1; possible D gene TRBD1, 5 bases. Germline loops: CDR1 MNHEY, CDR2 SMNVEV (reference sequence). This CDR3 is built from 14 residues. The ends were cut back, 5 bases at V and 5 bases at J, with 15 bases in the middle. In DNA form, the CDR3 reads TGTGCCAGCAGTCCGACCGGGGGTTGGACTGAAGCTTTCTTT. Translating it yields CASSPTGGWTEAFF.

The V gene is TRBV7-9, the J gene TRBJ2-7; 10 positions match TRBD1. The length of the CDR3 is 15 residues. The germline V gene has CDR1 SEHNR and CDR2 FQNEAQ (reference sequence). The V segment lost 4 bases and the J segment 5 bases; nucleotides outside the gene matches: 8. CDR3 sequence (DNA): TGTGCCAGCAGCTCTGACAGGGGGCTGGGGAACGAGCAGTACTTC. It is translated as CASSSDRGLGNEQYF. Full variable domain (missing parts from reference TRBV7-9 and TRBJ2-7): DTGVSQNPRHKITKRGQNVTFRCDPISEHNRLYWYRQTLGQGPEFLTYFQNEAQLEKSRLLSDRFSAERPKGSFSTLEIQRTEQGDSAMYLCASSSDRGLGNEQYFGPGTRLTVT.

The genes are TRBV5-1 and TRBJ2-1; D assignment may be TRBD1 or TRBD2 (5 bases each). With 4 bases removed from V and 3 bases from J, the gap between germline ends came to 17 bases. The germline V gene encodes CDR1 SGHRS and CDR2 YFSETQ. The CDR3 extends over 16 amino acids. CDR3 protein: CASSPESGTNYNEQFF. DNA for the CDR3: TGCGCCAGCAGCCCGGAGTCCGGGACCAACTACAATGAGCAGTTCTTC.

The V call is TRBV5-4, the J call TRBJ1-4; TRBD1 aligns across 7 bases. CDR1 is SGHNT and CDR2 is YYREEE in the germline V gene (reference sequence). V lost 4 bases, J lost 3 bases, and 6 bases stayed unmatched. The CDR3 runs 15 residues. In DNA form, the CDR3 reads TGTGCCAGCAGCCGAAAGACAGGGTCTAATGAAAAACTGTTTTTT. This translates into CASSRKTGSNEKLFF.

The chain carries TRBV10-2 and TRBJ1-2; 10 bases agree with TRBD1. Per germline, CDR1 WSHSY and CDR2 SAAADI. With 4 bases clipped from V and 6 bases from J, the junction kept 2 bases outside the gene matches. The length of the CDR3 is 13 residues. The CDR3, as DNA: TGCGCCAGCAGTGGGGGGACAGGGGATGGCTACACCTTC. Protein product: CASSGGTGDGYTF.

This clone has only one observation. Written as DNA, the CDR3 is TGCGCCAGCACCGGGCCAACCAACAATGAGCAGTTCTTC. Translation gives CASTGPTNNEQFF. V usage is TRBV4-1 and J usage is TRBJ2-1; D gene unclear. Germline values: CDR1 MGHRA, CDR2 YSYEKL. With 7 bases removed from V and 5 bases from J, the gap between germline ends came to 12 bases. The CDR3 is 13 amino acids.

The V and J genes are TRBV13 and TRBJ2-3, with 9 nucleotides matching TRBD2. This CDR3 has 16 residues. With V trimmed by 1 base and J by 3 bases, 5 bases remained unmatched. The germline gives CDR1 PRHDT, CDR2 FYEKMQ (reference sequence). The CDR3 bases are TGTGCCAGCAGCTTAGCAGGGACTAGCCTAACAGATACGCAGTATTTT. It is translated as CASSLAGTSLTDTQYF.

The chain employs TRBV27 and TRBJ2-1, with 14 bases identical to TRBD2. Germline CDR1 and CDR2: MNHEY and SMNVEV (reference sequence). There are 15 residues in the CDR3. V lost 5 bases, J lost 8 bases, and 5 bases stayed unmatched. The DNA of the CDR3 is TGTGCCAGCAGTCAAGGGACTAGCGGGAGCTATGAGCAGTTCTTC. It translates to CASSQGTSGSYEQFF.

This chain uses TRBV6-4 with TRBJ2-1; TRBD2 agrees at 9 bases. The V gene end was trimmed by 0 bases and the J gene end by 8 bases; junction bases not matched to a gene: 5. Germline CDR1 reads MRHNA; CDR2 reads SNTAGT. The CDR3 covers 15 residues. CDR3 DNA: TGTGCCAGCAGTGACTCTAGCGGGAGTTCACATGAGCAGTTCTTC. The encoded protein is CASSDSSGSSHEQFF.

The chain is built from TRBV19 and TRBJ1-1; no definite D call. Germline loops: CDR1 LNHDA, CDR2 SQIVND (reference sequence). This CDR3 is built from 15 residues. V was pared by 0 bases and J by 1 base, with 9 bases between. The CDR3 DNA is TGTGCCAGTAGTATAGATACCAAGGCGAACACTGAAGCTTTCTTT. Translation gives CASSIDTKANTEAFF. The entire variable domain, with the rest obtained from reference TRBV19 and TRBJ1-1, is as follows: DGGITQSPKYLFRKEGQNVTLSCEQNLNHDAMYWYRQDPGQGLRLIYYSQIVNDFQKGDIAEGYSVSREKKESFPLTVTSAQKNPTAFYLCASSIDTKANTEAFFGQGTRLTVV.

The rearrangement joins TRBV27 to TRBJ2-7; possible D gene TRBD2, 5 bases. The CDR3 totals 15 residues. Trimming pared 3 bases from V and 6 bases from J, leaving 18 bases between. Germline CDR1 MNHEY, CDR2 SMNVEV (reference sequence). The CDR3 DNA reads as TGTGCCAGCAGTTTTGACTACACATCAGTATTCGAGCAGTACTTC. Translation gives CASSFDYTSVFEQYF.

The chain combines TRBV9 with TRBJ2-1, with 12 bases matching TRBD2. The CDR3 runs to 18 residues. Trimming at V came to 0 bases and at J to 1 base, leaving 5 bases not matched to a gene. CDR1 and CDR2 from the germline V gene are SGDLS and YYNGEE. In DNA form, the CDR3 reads TGTGCCAGCAGCGTAGGACTAGCGGGAGTAGGATCCTACAATGAGCAGTTCTTC. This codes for CASSVGLAGVGSYNEQFF.